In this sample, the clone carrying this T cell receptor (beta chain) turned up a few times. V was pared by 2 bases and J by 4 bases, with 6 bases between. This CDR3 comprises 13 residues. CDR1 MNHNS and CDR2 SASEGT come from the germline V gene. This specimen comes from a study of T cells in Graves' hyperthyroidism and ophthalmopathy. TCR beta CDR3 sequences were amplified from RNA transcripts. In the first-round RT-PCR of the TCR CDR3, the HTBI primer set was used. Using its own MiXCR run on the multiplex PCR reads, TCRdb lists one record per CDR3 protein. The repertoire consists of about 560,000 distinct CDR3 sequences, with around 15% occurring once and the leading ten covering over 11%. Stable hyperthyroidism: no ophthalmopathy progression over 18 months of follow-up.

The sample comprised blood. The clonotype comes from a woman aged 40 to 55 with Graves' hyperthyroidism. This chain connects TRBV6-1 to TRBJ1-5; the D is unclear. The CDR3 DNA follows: TGTGCCAGCAGTGAACGGGAAAATCAGCCCCAGCATTTT. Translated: CASSERENQPQHF.